The T cell receptor (beta chain) described here comes from a study of regulatory T cells in long-lasting Graves disease. Broader study findings: Persistent disease exhibited a predilection for TRBV28, TRBJ1-2 and TRBJ2-5.

This clonotype was recorded many times. The antigen is not known. The V and J ends lost 3 bases and 4 bases respectively, with 15 bases between them. CDR3 size: 15 residues. CDR1 and CDR2 from the germline V gene are SNHLY and FYNNEI. Time point noted: persistent/refractory GD, antithyroid drugs over 5 years with positive TRAb. With RNA extracted from PBMCs as input, the TCR library was made. Relying on iRepertoire HTBI primers and Arm-PCR of CDR3 regions, the team built TCR beta libraries. MiXCR was run by TCRdb on the multiplex PCR reads, yielding one entry per CDR3 protein. The table includes 700,000 or so distinct CDR3 sequences, 25% to 35% detected once.

The sequenced sample was peripheral blood mononuclear cells (PBMCs), obtained when the disease was refractory, from a patient treated with antithyroid drugs. The receptor was isolated from a female donor with Graves disease. The chain is built from TRBV2 and TRBJ1-2; maybe TRBD1 (5 bases). The CDR3 spells CASSDSQGLGYGYTF. CDR3 DNA: TGTGCCAGCAGTGATTCCCAGGGCCTCGGCTATGGCTACACCTTC. Using reference TRBV2 and TRBJ1-2 for the parts outside the CDR3, the full variable domain is EPEVTQTPSHQVTQMGQEVILRCVPISNHLYFYWYRQILGQKVEFLVSFYNNEISEKSEIFDDQFSVERPDGSNFTLKIRSTKLEDSAMYFCASSDSQGLGYGYTFGSGTRLTVV.